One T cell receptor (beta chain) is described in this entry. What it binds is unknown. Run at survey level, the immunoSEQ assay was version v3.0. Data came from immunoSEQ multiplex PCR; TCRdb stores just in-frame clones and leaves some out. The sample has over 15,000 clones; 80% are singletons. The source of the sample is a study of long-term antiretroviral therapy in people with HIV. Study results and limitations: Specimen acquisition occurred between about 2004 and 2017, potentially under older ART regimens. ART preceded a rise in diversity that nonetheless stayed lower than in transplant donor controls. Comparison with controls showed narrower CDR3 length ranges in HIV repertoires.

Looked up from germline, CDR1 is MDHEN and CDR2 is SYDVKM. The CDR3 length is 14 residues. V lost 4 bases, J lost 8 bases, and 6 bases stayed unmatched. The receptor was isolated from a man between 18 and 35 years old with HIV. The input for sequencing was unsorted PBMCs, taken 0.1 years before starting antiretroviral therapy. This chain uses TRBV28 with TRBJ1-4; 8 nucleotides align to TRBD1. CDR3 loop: CASSSGQEREKLFF. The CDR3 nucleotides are TGTGCCAGCAGTTCGGGACAGGAACGGGAAAAACTGTTTTTT.